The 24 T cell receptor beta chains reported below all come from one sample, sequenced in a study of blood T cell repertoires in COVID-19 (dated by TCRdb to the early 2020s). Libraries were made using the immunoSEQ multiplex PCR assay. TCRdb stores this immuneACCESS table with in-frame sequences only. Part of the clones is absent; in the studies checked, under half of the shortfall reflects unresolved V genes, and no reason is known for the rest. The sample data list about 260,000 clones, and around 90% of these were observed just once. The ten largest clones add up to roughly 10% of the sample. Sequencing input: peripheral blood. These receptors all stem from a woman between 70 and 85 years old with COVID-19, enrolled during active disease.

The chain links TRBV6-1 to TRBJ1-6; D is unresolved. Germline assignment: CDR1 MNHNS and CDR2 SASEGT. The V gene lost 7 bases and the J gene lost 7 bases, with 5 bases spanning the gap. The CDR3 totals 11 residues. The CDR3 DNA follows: TGTGCCAGCAACGGGAATTCACCCCTCCACTTT. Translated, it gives CASNGNSPLHF.

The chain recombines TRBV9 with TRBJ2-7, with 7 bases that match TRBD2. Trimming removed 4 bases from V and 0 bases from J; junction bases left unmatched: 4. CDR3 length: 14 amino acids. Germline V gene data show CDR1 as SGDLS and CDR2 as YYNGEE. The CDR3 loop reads CASSKRTSSYEQYF. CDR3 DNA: TGTGCCAGCAGCAAGAGGACTAGCTCCTACGAGCAGTACTTC. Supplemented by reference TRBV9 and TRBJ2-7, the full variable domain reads DSGVTQTPKHLITATGQRVTLRCSPRSGDLSVYWYQQSLDQGLQFLIQYYNGEERAKGNILERFSAQQFPDLHSELNLSSLELGDSALYFCASSKRTSSYEQYFGPGTRLTVT.

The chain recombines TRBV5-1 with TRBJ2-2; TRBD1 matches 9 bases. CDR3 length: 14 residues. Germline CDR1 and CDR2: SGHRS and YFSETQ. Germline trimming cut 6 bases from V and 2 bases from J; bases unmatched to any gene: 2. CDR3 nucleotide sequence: TGCGCCAGCAAGACAGGGGGTAACACCGGGGAGCTGTTTTTT. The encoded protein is CASKTGGNTGELFF.

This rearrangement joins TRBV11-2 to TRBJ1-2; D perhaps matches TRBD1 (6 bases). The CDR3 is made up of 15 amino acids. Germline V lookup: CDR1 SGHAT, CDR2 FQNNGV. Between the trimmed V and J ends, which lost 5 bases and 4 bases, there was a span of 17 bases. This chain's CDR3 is CASSPRPGGVYGYTF. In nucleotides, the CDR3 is TGTGCCAGCAGCCCCCGACCGGGGGGCGTCTATGGCTACACCTTC.

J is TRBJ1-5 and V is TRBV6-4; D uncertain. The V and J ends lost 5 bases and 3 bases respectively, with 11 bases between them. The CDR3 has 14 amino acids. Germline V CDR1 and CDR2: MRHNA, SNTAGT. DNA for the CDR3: TGTGCCAGCAGTCAGGAGGCGGACAATCAGCCCCAGCATTTT. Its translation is CASSQEADNQPQHF.

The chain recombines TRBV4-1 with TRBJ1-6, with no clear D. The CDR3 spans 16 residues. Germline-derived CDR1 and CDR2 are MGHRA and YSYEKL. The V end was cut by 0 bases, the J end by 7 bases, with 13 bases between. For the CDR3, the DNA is TGCGCCAGCAGCCAAGAAGCGGAACTGCCGAATTCACCCCTCCACTTT. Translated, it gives CASSQEAELPNSPLHF.

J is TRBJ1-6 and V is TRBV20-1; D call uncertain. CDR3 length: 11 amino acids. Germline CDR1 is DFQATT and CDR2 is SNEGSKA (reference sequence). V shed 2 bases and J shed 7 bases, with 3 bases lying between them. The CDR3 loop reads CSARQNSPLHF. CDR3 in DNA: TGCAGTGCTAGACAAAATTCACCCCTCCACTTT.

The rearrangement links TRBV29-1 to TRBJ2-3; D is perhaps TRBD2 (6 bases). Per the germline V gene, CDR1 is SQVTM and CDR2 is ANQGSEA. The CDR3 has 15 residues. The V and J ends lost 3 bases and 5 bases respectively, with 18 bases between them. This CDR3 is CSVDLSGQRVDTQYF. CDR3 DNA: TGCAGCGTTGATCTTTCAGGTCAGCGGGTAGATACGCAGTATTTT.

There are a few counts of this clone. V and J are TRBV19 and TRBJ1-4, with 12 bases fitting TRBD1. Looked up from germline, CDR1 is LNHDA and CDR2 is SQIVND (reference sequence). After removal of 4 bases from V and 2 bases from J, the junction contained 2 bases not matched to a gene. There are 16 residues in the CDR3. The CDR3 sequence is CASSTGTGGTNEKLFF. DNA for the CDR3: TGTGCCAGTAGTACAGGGACAGGGGGCACTAATGAAAAACTGTTTTTT.

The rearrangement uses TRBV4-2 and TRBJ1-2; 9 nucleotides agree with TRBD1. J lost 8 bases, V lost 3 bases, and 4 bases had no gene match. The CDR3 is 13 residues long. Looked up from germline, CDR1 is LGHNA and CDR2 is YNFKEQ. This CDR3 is CASSQGQGTGYTF. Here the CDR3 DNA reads TGTGCCAGCAGCCAGGGACAGGGAACAGGCTACACCTTC.

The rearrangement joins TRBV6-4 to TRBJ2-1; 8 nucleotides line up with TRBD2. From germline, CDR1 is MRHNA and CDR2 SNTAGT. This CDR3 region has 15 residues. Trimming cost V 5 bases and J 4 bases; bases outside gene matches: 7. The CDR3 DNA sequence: TGTGCCAGCAGTCTCACTAGCGGTGATTACAATGAGCAGTTCTTC. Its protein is CASSLTSGDYNEQFF.

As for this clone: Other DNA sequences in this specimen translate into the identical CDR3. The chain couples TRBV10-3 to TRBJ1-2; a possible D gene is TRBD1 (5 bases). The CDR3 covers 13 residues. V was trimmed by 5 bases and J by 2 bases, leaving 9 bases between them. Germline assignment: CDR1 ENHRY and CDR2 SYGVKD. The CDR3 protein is CAISPQGNYGYTF. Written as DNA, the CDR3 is TGTGCCATCAGTCCGCAGGGAAACTATGGCTACACCTTC.

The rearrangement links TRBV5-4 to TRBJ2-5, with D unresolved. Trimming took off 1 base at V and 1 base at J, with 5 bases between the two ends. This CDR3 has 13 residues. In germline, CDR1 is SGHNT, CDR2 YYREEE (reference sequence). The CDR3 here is CASSLIGQETQYF. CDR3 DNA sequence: TGTGCCAGCAGCTTGATCGGCCAAGAGACCCAGTACTTC. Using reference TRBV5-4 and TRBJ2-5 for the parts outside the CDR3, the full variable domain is ETGVTQSPTHLIKTRGQQVTLRCSSQSGHNTVSWYQQALGQGPQFIFQYYREEENGRGNFPPRFSGLQFPNYSSELNVNALELDDSALYLCASSLIGQETQYFGPGTRLLVL.

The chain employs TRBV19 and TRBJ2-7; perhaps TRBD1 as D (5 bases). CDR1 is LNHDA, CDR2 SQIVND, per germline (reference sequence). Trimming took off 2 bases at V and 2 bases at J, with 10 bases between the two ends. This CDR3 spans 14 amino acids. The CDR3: CASSISTVTYEQYF. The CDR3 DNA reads TGTGCCAGTAGTATATCGACAGTTACCTACGAGCAGTACTTC.

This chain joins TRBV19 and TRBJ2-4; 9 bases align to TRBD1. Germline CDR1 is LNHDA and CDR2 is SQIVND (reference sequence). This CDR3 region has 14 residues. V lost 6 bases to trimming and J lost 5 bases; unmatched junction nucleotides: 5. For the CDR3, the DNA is TGTGCCAGTAGCCTACAGGGGGCTCAAAACATTCAGTACTTC. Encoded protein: CASSLQGAQNIQYF.

DNA of the CDR3: TGTGCCAGCAGCTGGGGACAGGGGGGCGAGCAGTACTTC. Its protein is CASSWGQGGEQYF. The chain recombines TRBV7-3 with TRBJ2-7; TRBD1 aligns across 11 bases. This CDR3 contains 13 residues. V lost 4 bases, J lost 6 bases, and 2 bases stayed unmatched. Germline CDR1 and CDR2: SGHTA and FQGTGA.

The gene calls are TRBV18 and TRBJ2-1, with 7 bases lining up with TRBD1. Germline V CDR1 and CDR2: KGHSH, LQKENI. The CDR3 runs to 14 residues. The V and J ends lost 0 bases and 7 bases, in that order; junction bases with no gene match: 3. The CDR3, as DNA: TGTGCCAGCTCACCACCCGCAGGGGGAAATGAGCAGTTCTTC. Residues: CASSPPAGGNEQFF.

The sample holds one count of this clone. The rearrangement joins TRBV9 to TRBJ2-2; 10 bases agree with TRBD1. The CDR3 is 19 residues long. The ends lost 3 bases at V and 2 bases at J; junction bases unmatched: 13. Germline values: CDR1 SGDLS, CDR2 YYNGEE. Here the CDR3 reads CASSAKRFWDRGNTGELFF. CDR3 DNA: TGTGCCAGCAGCGCTAAGCGCTTCTGGGACAGGGGTAACACCGGGGAGCTGTTTTTT.

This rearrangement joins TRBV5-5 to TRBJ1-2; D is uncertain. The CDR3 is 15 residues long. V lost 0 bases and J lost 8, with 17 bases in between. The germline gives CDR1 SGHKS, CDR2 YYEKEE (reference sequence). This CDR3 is CASSLAPLPSVGYTF. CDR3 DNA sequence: TGTGCCAGCAGCTTGGCCCCATTACCATCGGTCGGCTACACCTTC. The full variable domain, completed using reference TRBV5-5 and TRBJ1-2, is DAGVTQSPTHLIKTRGQQVTLRCSPISGHKSVSWYQQVLGQGPQFIFQYYEKEERGRGNFPDRFSARQFPNYSSELNVNALLLGDSALYLCASSLAPLPSVGYTFGSGTRLTVV.

CDR3 DNA: TGTGCCAGCAGTCCGACCGACCGGGACACCGGGGAGCTGTTTTTT. Its translation is CASSPTDRDTGELFF. The chain joins TRBV27 to TRBJ2-2; D is unclear. V dropped 5 bases and J dropped 3 bases, with 13 bases sitting between them. The CDR3 spans 15 residues. Germline CDR1 MNHEY, CDR2 SMNVEV (reference sequence).

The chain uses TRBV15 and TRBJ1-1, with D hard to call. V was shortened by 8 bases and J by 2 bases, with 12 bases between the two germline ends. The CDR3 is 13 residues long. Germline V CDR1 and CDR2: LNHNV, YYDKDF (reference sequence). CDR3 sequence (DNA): TGTGCCACCGGTAAGAGGGCAAACACTGAAGCTTTCTTT. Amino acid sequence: CATGKRANTEAFF. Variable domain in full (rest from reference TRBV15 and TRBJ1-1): DAMVIQNPRYQVTQFGKPVTLSCSQTLNHNVMYWYQQKSSQAPKLLFHYYDKDFNNEADTPDNFQSRRPNTSFCFLDIRSPGLGDTAMYLCATGKRANTEAFFGQGTRLTVV.

CDR3 amino acids: CASGLYQEQYF. Here the CDR3 DNA reads TGTGCTAGTGGTTTGTATCAGGAGCAGTACTTC. V is TRBV12-5 and J is TRBJ2-7; D uncertain. Trimming took 2 bases from V and 7 from J, leaving 6 bases between them. CDR3 size: 11 residues. Germline V gene sequence: CDR1 LGHNT, CDR2 FRNRAP.

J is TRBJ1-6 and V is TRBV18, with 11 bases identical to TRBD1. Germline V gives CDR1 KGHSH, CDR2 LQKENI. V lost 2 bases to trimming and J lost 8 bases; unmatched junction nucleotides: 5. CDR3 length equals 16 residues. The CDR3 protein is CASSPVPGQGDSPLHF. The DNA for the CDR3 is TGTGCCAGCTCACCAGTACCGGGACAGGGGGATTCACCCCTCCACTTT. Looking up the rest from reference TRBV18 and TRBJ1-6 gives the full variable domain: NAGVMQNPRHLVRRRGQEARLRCSPMKGHSHVYWYRQLPEEGLKFMVYLQKENIIDESGMPKERFSAEFPKEGPSILRIQQVVRGDSAAYFCASSPVPGQGDSPLHFGNGTRLTVT.

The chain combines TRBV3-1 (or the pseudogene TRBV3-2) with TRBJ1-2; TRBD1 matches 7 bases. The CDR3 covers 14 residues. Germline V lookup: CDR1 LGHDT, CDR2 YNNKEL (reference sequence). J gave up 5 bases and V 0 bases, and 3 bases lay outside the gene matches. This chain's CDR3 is CASSQEETGYGYTF. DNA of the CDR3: TGTGCCAGCAGCCAAGAGGAGACAGGGTATGGCTACACCTTC.